The 23 T cell receptor beta chains in this list originate from one sample, sequenced in a study of cytomegalovirus exposure and HLA in healthy donors. The repertoire was sequenced with immunoSEQ multiplex PCR; TCRdb's copy has only in-frame clones and lacks some. The data show 120,000 or so clones, about 91% seen once. The sequencing sample was made of PBMCs. These receptors originate from a woman between 18 and 30 years old in good health and CMV-seronegative.

The chain joins TRBV2 to TRBJ1-3; 9 nucleotides align to TRBD1. Germline trimming cut 7 bases from V and 4 bases from J; bases unmatched to any gene: 8. Germline V gene lookup returns CDR1 SNHLY and CDR2 FYNNEI. The CDR3 has 15 residues. As DNA, the CDR3 is TGTGCCAGCACTCGACAGGGGGTAACGGGAAACACCATATATTTT. This sequence encodes CASTRQGVTGNTIYF.

The chain joins TRBV6-5 to TRBJ1-2; 7 nucleotides align to TRBD1. CDR1 and CDR2 from the germline V gene are MNHEY and SVGAGI. V shed 6 bases, J shed 6 bases, and the junction held 7 bases outside the gene matches. This CDR3 contains 13 residues. Here the CDR3 reads CASSKTGLDGYTF. CDR3 nucleotides: TGTGCCAGCAGCAAGACAGGGCTCGATGGCTACACCTTC.

CDR3 loop: CASSGTSGSWEQYF. CDR3 in DNA: TGTGCCAGCAGCGGGACTAGCGGGAGTTGGGAGCAGTACTTC. The chain links TRBV27 to TRBJ2-7; TRBD2 agrees at 14 bases. This CDR3 region has 14 residues. Germline V gene data show CDR1 as MNHEY and CDR2 as SMNVEV (reference sequence). After removal of 6 bases from V and 7 bases from J, the junction contained 5 bases not matched to a gene.

In this sample, this clone turned up a few times. The V gene is TRBV28, the J gene TRBJ1-2, with D uncertain. Germline-derived CDR1 and CDR2 are MDHEN and SYDVKM. Trimming removed 2 bases from V and 0 bases from J, with 13 bases in between. The CDR3 is made up of 16 amino acids. In DNA, the CDR3 is TGTGCCAGCAGTTTACCCAACTACGAAGCTAACTATGGCTACACCTTC. As protein: CASSLPNYEANYGYTF.

The chain recombines TRBV28 with TRBJ1-4, with D unclear. V was clipped by 8 bases and J by 7 bases, with 11 bases between them. Looked up from germline, CDR1 is MDHEN and CDR2 is SYDVKM. The CDR3 runs to 12 residues. Here the CDR3 DNA reads TGTGCCAGCGGTGCCGGGAGTGAAAAACTGTTTTTT. It is translated as CASGAGSEKLFF. The whole variable domain, remainder taken from reference TRBV28 and TRBJ1-4, is DVKVTQSSRYLVKRTGEKVFLECVQDMDHENMFWYRQDPGLGLRLIYFSYDVKMKEKGDIPEGYSVSREKKERFSLILESASTNQTSMYLCASGAGSEKLFFGSGTQLSVL.

The V call is TRBV4-1, the J call TRBJ2-1, with a tentative D call TRBD2 (7 bases). Trimming removed 6 bases from V and 9 bases from J, with 21 bases in between. CDR1 is MGHRA and CDR2 is YSYEKL in the germline V gene. This CDR3 has 15 residues. The CDR3 region is CASRPGEGGRSEQFF. The CDR3 DNA is TGCGCCAGCAGACCAGGGGAGGGGGGGCGGAGTGAGCAGTTCTTC.

The chain combines TRBV5-1 with TRBJ2-3; 11 nucleotides match TRBD2. The CDR3 consists of 16 residues. From germline, CDR1 is SGHRS and CDR2 YFSETQ. Trimming removed 4 bases from V and 2 bases from J; junction bases left unmatched: 6. The DNA of the CDR3 is TGCGCCAGCAGCCCCGGGACTAGCGGAAACACAGATACGCAGTATTTT. It encodes CASSPGTSGNTDTQYF.

This clone was seen only a few times. The CDR3 loop is CASSLASGTGGYEQYF. Here the CDR3 DNA reads TGCGCCAGCAGCTTGGCCTCAGGTACGGGGGGATACGAGCAGTACTTC. The chain recombines TRBV5-1 with TRBJ2-7, with TRBD2 identical over 7 bases. This CDR3 is built from 16 residues. With V trimmed by 0 bases and J by 4 bases, 10 bases remained unmatched. Germline V CDR1 and CDR2: SGHRS, YFSETQ.

V is TRBV19 and J is TRBJ1-5, with a tentative D call TRBD1 (5 bases). The CDR3 is made up of 16 amino acids. Germline V gives CDR1 LNHDA, CDR2 SQIVND (reference sequence). V lost 8 bases, J lost 3 bases, and 20 bases lay in between. The CDR3 here is CASLSRDGLLNQPQHF. The CDR3 bases are TGTGCCAGTCTTTCTCGGGACGGACTACTCAATCAGCCCCAGCATTTT.

The chain has TRBV28 and TRBJ2-5, with a possible D match to TRBD1 (6 bases). Trimming took 5 bases from V and 5 from J, leaving 12 bases between them. Germline lookup yields CDR1 MDHEN and CDR2 SYDVKM. The CDR3 sequence is 13 residues long. CDR3 amino acids: CASSAEGEETQYF. CDR3 nucleotides: TGTGCCAGCAGTGCCGAGGGGGAGGAGACCCAGTACTTC.

The chain links TRBV28 to TRBJ1-5; 8 positions match TRBD1. The V gene end was trimmed by 6 bases and the J gene end by 7 bases; junction bases not matched to a gene: 8. Germline V gene lookup returns CDR1 MDHEN and CDR2 SYDVKM. The CDR3 runs to 14 residues. The DNA of the CDR3 is TGTGCCAGCAGCCCTCAGGGGGCTCGACAGCCCCAGCATTTT. Protein product: CASSPQGARQPQHF.

The rearrangement links TRBV27 to TRBJ2-7, with TRBD2 matching over 14 bases. Germline CDR1 is MNHEY and CDR2 is SMNVEV (reference sequence). The CDR3 consists of 17 residues. V shed 6 bases and J 2 bases; nucleotides not matched to a gene: 9. The CDR3 DNA sequence: TGTGCCAGCAGGGGACTAGCGGGAGATAGTAACACCTACGAGCAGTACTTC. Protein sequence: CASRGLAGDSNTYEQYF.

The rearrangement links TRBV28 to TRBJ2-7, with 8 bases aligning to TRBD1. Germline V gene lookup returns CDR1 MDHEN and CDR2 SYDVKM. The V segment lost 6 bases and the J segment 6 bases; nucleotides outside the gene matches: 7. This CDR3 has 13 amino acids. CDR3 protein: CASRGTGRGEQYF. In DNA, the CDR3 is TGTGCCAGCAGAGGGACAGGCCGGGGCGAGCAGTACTTC.

This rearrangement joins TRBV9 to TRBJ1-3; 7 bases match TRBD1. Germline trimming cut 4 bases from V and 4 bases from J; bases unmatched to any gene: 11. Germline V lookup: CDR1 SGDLS, CDR2 YYNGEE. This CDR3 is built from 16 residues. The CDR3 reads CASSPRQGLGGNTIYF. CDR3 nucleotide sequence: TGTGCCAGCAGCCCCCGACAGGGTCTCGGCGGAAACACCATATATTTT.

This chain links TRBV7-2 with TRBJ1-5, with D possibly being TRBD1 (6 bases). This CDR3 comprises 19 residues. Germline CDR1 is SGHTA and CDR2 is FQGNSA. V was clipped by 1 base and J by 1 base, with 20 bases between them. The CDR3 DNA reads TGTGCCAGCAGCTTAGTTCACGCGGCAGGGGCTGGGAGCAATCAGCCCCAGCATTTT. Amino acid sequence: CASSLVHAAGAGSNQPQHF.

The V and J genes are TRBV15 and TRBJ2-7; TRBD1 might be the D (6 bases). The germline gives CDR1 LNHNV, CDR2 YYDKDF (reference sequence). This CDR3 region has 16 residues. V shed 3 bases and J shed 2 bases, with 17 bases lying between them. The CDR3 bases are TGTGCCACCAGCAGGGCGATCGGACAGTTTACCTACGAGCAGTACTTC. Residues: CATSRAIGQFTYEQYF.

The V gene is TRBV15, the J gene TRBJ2-7, with D possibly matching TRBD1 (5 bases). The CDR3 sequence is 15 residues long. Germline V gene lookup returns CDR1 LNHNV and CDR2 YYDKDF (reference sequence). Trimming removed 2 bases from V and 5 bases from J, with 16 bases in between. The CDR3 reads CATSRIGVEWNEQYF. The CDR3 DNA reads TGTGCCACCAGCAGAATAGGGGTAGAGTGGAACGAGCAGTACTTC.

The chain links TRBV2 to TRBJ2-3; 10 bases map to TRBD2. This CDR3 comprises 18 residues. CDR1 is SNHLY and CDR2 is FYNNEI in the germline V gene. J was trimmed by 8 bases and V by 3 bases; bases with no gene match: 17. CDR3 nucleotide sequence: TGTGCCAGCAGTGATTTAGCGGGGGGCCGGTCCATGGTCGGTACGCAGTATTTT. This encodes CASSDLAGGRSMVGTQYF.

The chain employs TRBV6-5 and TRBJ2-2; a possible D gene is TRBD2 (6 bases). Germline lookup yields CDR1 MNHEY and CDR2 SVGAGI. V was pared by 2 bases and J by 6 bases, with 10 bases between. The CDR3 spans 14 residues. DNA of the CDR3: TGTGCCAGCAGTTACGGAGGGTGGGCCGGGGAGCTGTTTTTT. It codes for CASSYGGWAGELFF.

This rearrangement joins TRBV2 to TRBJ2-7; a weak D match, TRBD1 (6 bases). Germline CDR1 is SNHLY and CDR2 is FYNNEI. This CDR3 has 15 residues. Trimming removed 6 bases from V and 5 bases from J, with 20 bases in between. For the CDR3, the DNA is TGTGCCAGCAGAGCTACCCCAGGGGCTGCCAACGAGCAGTACTTC. Protein product: CASRATPGAANEQYF. The full variable domain, rest sourced from reference TRBV2 and TRBJ2-7, is EPEVTQTPSHQVTQMGQEVILRCVPISNHLYFYWYRQILGQKVEFLVSFYNNEISEKSEIFDDQFSVERPDGSNFTLKIRSTKLEDSAMYFCASRATPGAANEQYFGPGTRLTVT.

The CDR3 DNA sequence: TGTGCCAGCAGTCCCCGGACAGGTTCGACCGGGGAGCTGTTTTTT. Translating it yields CASSPRTGSTGELFF. The chain joins TRBV6-5 to TRBJ2-2; 7 bases line up with TRBD1. This CDR3 has 15 residues. Looked up from germline, CDR1 is MNHEY and CDR2 is SVGAGI. V trimming: 5 bases; J trimming: 5 bases; junction bases outside the gene matches: 8.

This rearrangement joins TRBV6-5 to TRBJ1-5, with 8 bases that match TRBD1. CDR1 and CDR2 (germline): MNHEY, SVGAGI. V gave up 5 bases and J gave up 6 bases; unmatched junction bases: 9. CDR3 length: 15 residues. The DNA for the CDR3 is TGTGCCAGCAGTCCGGACAGGGACGTAGGTCAGCCCCAGCATTTT. This encodes CASSPDRDVGQPQHF.

The chain combines TRBV27 with TRBJ1-2; tentative D call: TRBD1 (6 bases). This CDR3 spans 15 amino acids. V dropped 5 bases and J dropped 5 bases, with 18 bases sitting between them. Germline V gives CDR1 MNHEY, CDR2 SMNVEV (reference sequence). This CDR3 reads CASSPWGGQSYGYTF. DNA of the CDR3: TGTGCCAGCAGTCCGTGGGGGGGCCAGTCGTATGGCTACACCTTC.